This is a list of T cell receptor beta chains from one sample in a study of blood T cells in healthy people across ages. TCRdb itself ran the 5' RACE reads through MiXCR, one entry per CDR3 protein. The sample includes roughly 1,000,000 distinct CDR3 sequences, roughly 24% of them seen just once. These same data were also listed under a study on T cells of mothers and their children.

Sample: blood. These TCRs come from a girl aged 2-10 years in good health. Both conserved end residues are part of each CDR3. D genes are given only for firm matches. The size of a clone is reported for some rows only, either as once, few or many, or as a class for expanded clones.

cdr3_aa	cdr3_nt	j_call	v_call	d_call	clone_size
CASSLNPGDTIYF	TGTGCCAGCAGTCTCAACCCCGGGGACACCATATATTTT	TRBJ1-3	TRBV12-3/TRBV12-4	-	-
CASKVLAHTDTQYF	TGTGCCAGCAAAGTACTAGCGCACACAGATACGCAGTATTTT	TRBJ2-3	TRBV7-2	TRBD2	few
CASSLHPSSGNTIYF	TGTGCCAGCAGCTTACATCCCTCCTCTGGAAACACCATATATTTT	TRBJ1-3	TRBV7-9	-	few
CASSEGGGPEQFF	TGTGCCAGCAGCGAGGGGGGTGGGCCGGAGCAGTTCTTC	TRBJ2-1	TRBV9	-	few
CASSLSSSGNTIYF	TGTGCCAGCAGCCTCAGTTCCTCTGGAAACACCATATATTTT	TRBJ1-3	TRBV7-9	-	-
CSAMPRDREISEQYF	TGCAGCGCGATGCCCCGGGACAGGGAAATTAGCGAGCAGTACTTC	TRBJ2-7	TRBV29-1	TRBD1	-
CASSLDQQTQYF	TGTGCCAGCAGCTTAGATCAGCAGACCCAGTACTTC	TRBJ2-5	TRBV11-2	-	-
CASSQQREGGRNEQFF	TGTGCCAGCAGTCAACAGCGGGAGGGAGGACGGAATGAGCAGTTCTTC	TRBJ2-1	TRBV28	TRBD2	-
CASSLGITDGSYNEQFF	TGTGCCAGCAGTCTTGGGATCACGGATGGCTCCTACAATGAGCAGTTCTTC	TRBJ2-1	TRBV28	-	once
CASSFGTGFETQYF	TGTGCCAGCAGTTTTGGGACAGGGTTTGAGACCCAGTACTTC	TRBJ2-5	TRBV12-3/TRBV12-4	TRBD1	-
CASSLGDETQYF	TGTGCCAGCAGTTTAGGGGATGAGACCCAGTACTTC	TRBJ2-5	TRBV7-9	-	many
CATEEPGSYEQYF	TGTGCCACCGAGGAACCGGGGTCCTACGAGCAGTACTTC	TRBJ2-7	TRBV28	-	-
CAIMSQPTYEQYF	TGTGCCATCATGAGTCAGCCGACCTACGAGCAGTACTTC	TRBJ2-7	TRBV10-3	-	few
CASSQWDKYGYTF	TGCGCCAGCAGCCAATGGGATAAGTATGGCTACACCTTC	TRBJ1-2	TRBV4-3	-	-
CASSLVGGRGTDTQYF	TGTGCCAGCAGCTTAGTTGGGGGGCGCGGCACAGATACGCAGTATTTT	TRBJ2-3	TRBV7-8	-	-
CAGSWRTGYTEAFF	TGTGCCGGCAGCTGGCGAACAGGGTACACTGAAGCTTTCTTT	TRBJ1-1	TRBV7-2	-	-
CASSYQREFGEQFF	TGTGCCAGCAGTTACCAGCGGGAGTTTGGTGAGCAGTTCTTC	TRBJ2-1	TRBV6-2/TRBV6-3	TRBD2	-
CASSLTSPTDTQYF	TGTGCCAGCAGCCTGACTAGCCCAACAGATACGCAGTATTTT	TRBJ2-3	TRBV3-1	TRBD2	few
CAVPTAETQYF	TGTGCCGTTCCGACAGCAGAGACCCAGTACTTC	TRBJ2-5	TRBV19	-	-
CASRPPGSGRGEQYF	TGTGCCAGCAGGCCACCGGGATCCGGGCGTGGCGAGCAGTACTTC	TRBJ2-7	TRBV28	-	few
CSVGLANTDTQYF	TGCAGCGTTGGACTAGCGAATACAGATACGCAGTATTTT	TRBJ2-3	TRBV29-1	TRBD2	few
CASSSQGVLAYEQYF	TGCGCCAGCAGCTCCCAAGGGGTACTAGCCTACGAGCAGTACTTC	TRBJ2-7	TRBV5-1	-	-
CASSSVSPSQTDTQYF	TGCGCCAGCAGCTCCGTAAGCCCTAGCCAAACAGATACGCAGTATTTT	TRBJ2-3	TRBV5-1	-	-
CASSHDGQPHYEQYF	TGTGCCAGCAGCCACGACGGACAGCCTCACTACGAGCAGTACTTC	TRBJ2-7	TRBV14	-	few
CASSLENQGLAEPYEQYF	TGCGCCAGCAGCTTGGAAAACCAGGGACTAGCGGAGCCCTACGAGCAGTACTTC	TRBJ2-7	TRBV5-1	TRBD2	-
CSASKGRLGETQYF	TGCAGTGCTAGCAAAGGCCGATTGGGGGAGACCCAGTACTTC	TRBJ2-5	TRBV20-1	-	-
CASTTGLANEQFF	TGTGCCAGCACCACCGGGCTAGCCAATGAGCAGTTCTTC	TRBJ2-1	TRBV7-8	-	-
CSASKTSGETQYF	TGCAGTGCTAGTAAGACTAGCGGGGAGACCCAGTACTTC	TRBJ2-5	TRBV20-1	TRBD2	-
CASSDGAGTSGVRSYEQYF	TGTGCCAGCAGTGACGGGGCCGGGACTAGCGGGGTTCGTTCCTACGAGCAGTACTTC	TRBJ2-7	TRBV6-1	TRBD2	few
CASSVDGTSEEQYF	TGTGCCAGCAGCGTAGACGGGACTTCTGAAGAGCAGTACTTC	TRBJ2-7	TRBV9	-	-
CSATGEGEQYF	TGCAGCGCGACAGGGGAAGGGGAGCAGTACTTC	TRBJ2-7	TRBV29-1	TRBD1	few
CASSLVRNTEAFF	TGTGCCAGCAGTTTAGTAAGGAACACTGAAGCTTTCTTT	TRBJ1-1	TRBV28	-	many
CSARDRYYEQYF	TGCAGTGCTAGGGACCGATACTACGAGCAGTACTTC	TRBJ2-7	TRBV20-1	-	many
CASSSRIRGESYNEQFF	TGTGCCAGCAGCTCCCGAATTAGGGGGGAGAGCTACAATGAGCAGTTCTTC	TRBJ2-1	TRBV7-3	-	-
CASSTTPGGTDGYTF	TGTGCCAGCAGCACTACCCCCGGCGGGACGGATGGCTACACCTTC	TRBJ1-2	TRBV11-2	-	few
CASSFEPGQETQYF	TGTGCCAGCAGCTTTGAGCCGGGCCAAGAGACCCAGTACTTC	TRBJ2-5	TRBV7-6	-	-
CSARNRVSGSYEQYF	TGCAGTGCTAGAAATAGAGTCAGCGGATCCTACGAGCAGTACTTC	TRBJ2-7	TRBV20-1	-	few
CASSQGGSHEQYF	TGTGCCAGCAGCCAAGGGGGGTCCCACGAGCAGTACTTC	TRBJ2-7	TRBV14	-	few
CSARGSFTDTQYF	TGCAGTGCTAGAGGATCTTTCACAGATACGCAGTATTTT	TRBJ2-3	TRBV20-1	-	few
CASSQRGQGGNEQFF	TGTGCCAGCAGCCAACGAGGACAGGGGGGAAATGAGCAGTTCTTC	TRBJ2-1	TRBV3-1	TRBD1	once
CSAGSGQGDPDTQYF	TGCAGTGCCGGCTCGGGACAGGGGGACCCAGATACGCAGTATTTT	TRBJ2-3	TRBV20-1	TRBD1	few
CASWSSDSGANVLTF	TGTGCCAGCTGGAGTTCCGACTCTGGGGCCAACGTCCTGACTTTC	TRBJ2-6	TRBV6-6	-	-
CASSPLVAGGIHEQFF	TGTGCCAGCAGTCCCCTCGTAGCGGGAGGGATCCATGAGCAGTTCTTC	TRBJ2-1	TRBV6-1	TRBD2	few
CASKRGTGSGNTIYF	TGTGCCAGCAAAAGAGGGACAGGCTCTGGAAACACCATATATTTT	TRBJ1-3	TRBV6-5	TRBD1	-
CASSLDVLIEQFF	TGTGCCAGCAGCTTAGACGTACTCATCGAGCAGTTCTTC	TRBJ2-1	TRBV7-2	-	few
CSASGRHTGELFF	TGCAGTGCTAGCGGGAGGCACACCGGGGAGCTGTTTTTT	TRBJ2-2	TRBV20-1	TRBD2	-
CSVEPGTEAFF	TGCAGCGTTGAACCGGGAACTGAAGCTTTCTTT	TRBJ1-1	TRBV29-1	-	few
CASSLKRWGLETQYF	TGTGCCAGCAGCTTAAAGCGGTGGGGATTGGAGACCCAGTACTTC	TRBJ2-5	TRBV7-8	-	-
CASQLAGVPYEQYF	TGTGCCAGTCAACTAGCGGGGGTTCCCTACGAGCAGTACTTC	TRBJ2-7	TRBV19	TRBD2	few
CASSETGSSYEQYF	TGTGCCAGCAGTGAGACAGGCAGCTCCTACGAGCAGTACTTC	TRBJ2-7	TRBV2	-	-
CATSDFAARVGEQFF	TGTGCCACCAGTGATTTTGCAGCACGAGTGGGTGAGCAGTTCTTC	TRBJ2-1	TRBV24-1	-	few
CATGISNQPQHF	TGTGCCACCGGGATTAGCAATCAGCCCCAGCATTTT	TRBJ1-5	TRBV24-1	-	-
CSVDIEYEQYF	TGCAGCGTTGATATCGAATACGAGCAGTACTTC	TRBJ2-7	TRBV29-1	-	-
CASSQPNVETQYF	TGCGCCAGCAGCCAACCCAACGTAGAGACCCAGTACTTC	TRBJ2-5	TRBV4-1	-	-
CASSVRSGGYEQYF	TGTGCCAGCAGCGTCCGGTCAGGGGGCTACGAGCAGTACTTC	TRBJ2-7	TRBV9	TRBD1	-
CASSLGPQRDQYF	TGTGCCAGCAGCCTCGGTCCTCAAAGGGACCAGTACTTC	TRBJ2-5	TRBV7-6	-	-
CASSLAGPYPNEQFF	TGTGCCAGCAGCTTAGCCGGGCCCTACCCCAATGAGCAGTTCTTC	TRBJ2-1	TRBV7-9	-	few